The 30 T cell receptor beta chains given below trace back to one sample, sequenced in a study of control samples from healthy donors and cancer patients. Assay used: immunoSEQ multiplex PCR; TCRdb lists only in-frame clones, some missing. In the table there are 150,000 to 200,000 clones, nearly 90% of which are singletons. Sequencing was done on a sample of blood. Every receptor here comes from a woman aged 50 to 65 in good health.

The gene calls are TRBV18 and TRBJ1-1, with 7 nucleotides matching TRBD1. J gave up 4 bases and V 4 bases, and 3 bases lay outside the gene matches. CDR1 KGHSH and CDR2 LQKENI come from the germline V gene. The CDR3 extends over 13 amino acids. CDR3 region: CASSQGASTEAFF. CDR3 DNA sequence: TGTGCCAGCTCACAGGGGGCGAGCACTGAAGCTTTCTTT.

This clone was counted a few times. This chain links TRBV7-9 with TRBJ2-4, with a tentative D call TRBD2 (5 bases). Looked up from germline, CDR1 is SEHNR and CDR2 is FQNEAQ (reference sequence). V was shortened by 1 base and J by 8 bases, with 15 bases between the two germline ends. This CDR3 contains 15 residues. The CDR3 coding sequence is TGTGCCAGCAGCTTAGATGGAACTAAAGCGGACATTCAGTACTTC. Amino acids: CASSLDGTKADIQYF. Based on the CDR3 plus reference TRBV7-9 and TRBJ2-4, the full variable domain is DTGVSQNPRHKITKRGQNVTFRCDPISEHNRLYWYRQTLGQGPEFLTYFQNEAQLEKSRLLSDRFSAERPKGSFSTLEIQRTEQGDSAMYLCASSLDGTKADIQYFGAGTRLSVL.

This chain links TRBV5-4 with TRBJ2-2, with D perhaps TRBD2 (6 bases). V was cut by 0 bases and J by 5 bases, with 11 bases left in between. The CDR3 has 15 amino acids. The germline gives CDR1 SGHNT, CDR2 YYREEE (reference sequence). The CDR3 is CASSLGNGGTGELFF. CDR3 DNA: TGTGCCAGCAGCTTGGGGAATGGGGGGACCGGGGAGCTGTTTTTT.

The rearrangement links TRBV4-3 to TRBJ1-2; D perhaps matches TRBD1 (5 bases). Looked up from germline, CDR1 is LGHNA and CDR2 is YSLEER. The CDR3 covers 14 residues. V lost 1 base, J lost 6 bases, and 12 bases lay in between. CDR3 DNA sequence: TGCGCCAGCAGCCAAGCTTACTCGGGGGATGGCTACACCTTC. This encodes CASSQAYSGDGYTF.

In DNA form, the CDR3 reads TGTGCCAGCGGTGCTGCGTCCACGAGAGAGACCCAGTACTTC. It is translated as CASGAASTRETQYF. The J gene is TRBJ2-5, the V gene TRBV28, with D uncertain. Per the germline V gene, CDR1 is MDHEN and CDR2 is SYDVKM. V was shortened by 8 bases and J by 4 bases, with 17 bases between the two germline ends. There are 14 residues in the CDR3. Full variable domain (rest looked up from reference TRBV28 and TRBJ2-5): DVKVTQSSRYLVKRTGEKVFLECVQDMDHENMFWYRQDPGLGLRLIYFSYDVKMKEKGDIPEGYSVSREKKERFSLILESASTNQTSMYLCASGAASTRETQYFGPGTRLLVL.

V usage is TRBV30 and J usage is TRBJ1-4; 7 positions match TRBD1. CDR1 GTSNPN and CDR2 SVGIG come from the germline V gene (reference sequence). V shed 3 bases and J 4 bases; nucleotides not matched to a gene: 14. The CDR3 runs 17 residues. The CDR3 DNA is TGTGCCTGGAGGGGATCGCGACAGGGCTCCCTTAATGAAAAACTGTTTTTT. This encodes CAWRGSRQGSLNEKLFF.

CDR3 in amino acids: CASSLAGQRETQYF. CDR3 bases: TGTGCCAGCAGCTTGGCGGGGCAGAGGGAGACCCAGTACTTC. The chain employs TRBV5-5 and TRBJ2-5; D is tentatively TRBD1 or TRBD2 (5 bases each). Trimming cost V 0 bases and J 5 bases, with 11 bases left between them. The CDR3 contains 14 residues. Per germline, CDR1 SGHKS and CDR2 YYEKEE (reference sequence).

This chain joins TRBV6-5 and TRBJ1-1; TRBD1 matches at 8 bases. In germline, CDR1 is MNHEY, CDR2 SVGAGI. J was trimmed by 7 bases and V by 7 bases; bases with no gene match: 11. The CDR3 loop spans 14 amino acids. CDR3 loop: CASTLRTGRGEAFF. Here the CDR3 DNA reads TGTGCCAGCACGTTACGGACAGGGCGGGGTGAAGCTTTCTTT.

The V gene is TRBV27, the J gene TRBJ2-1; TRBD1 matches 10 bases. The CDR3 spans 15 residues. Germline CDR1 reads MNHEY; CDR2 reads SMNVEV (reference sequence). J lost 5 bases, V lost 6 bases, and 7 bases had no gene match. For the CDR3, the DNA is TGTGCCAGCAGATATCCGGGACAGGGGAACAATGAGCAGTTCTTC. Protein sequence: CASRYPGQGNNEQFF.

V usage is TRBV5-1 and J usage is TRBJ2-2; D call uncertain. The CDR3 contains 13 residues. Germline assignment: CDR1 SGHRS and CDR2 YFSETQ. V lost 0 bases to trimming and J lost 3 bases, with 3 bases between them. CDR3 loop: CASSLGDTGELFF. In DNA form, the CDR3 reads TGCGCCAGCAGCTTGGGAGACACCGGGGAGCTGTTTTTT.

The chain carries TRBV19 and TRBJ1-2; D possibly corresponds to TRBD1 (6 bases). Trimming removed 7 bases at V and 4 bases at J, with 28 bases between. CDR1 and CDR2 from the germline V gene are LNHDA and SQIVND (reference sequence). The CDR3 runs 18 residues. The CDR3 loop is CASIGARGSDSGVYGYTF. CDR3 DNA sequence: TGTGCCAGTATAGGAGCCCGAGGATCGGACAGCGGGGTCTATGGCTACACCTTC.

This rearrangement joins TRBV3-1 (or the pseudogene TRBV3-2) to TRBJ1-1, with 9 nucleotides matching TRBD1. The ends lost 4 bases at V and 6 bases at J; junction bases unmatched: 12. The germline V gene has CDR1 LGHDT and CDR2 YNNKEL (reference sequence). This CDR3 spans 16 amino acids. The CDR3 nucleotides are TGTGCCAGCAGCCCCCCCCTAACAGGGGGCATCGCTGAAGCTTTCTTT. Residues: CASSPPLTGGIAEAFF.

The chain links TRBV9 to TRBJ1-1; D is undetermined. There are 13 residues in the CDR3. Germline CDR1 reads SGDLS; CDR2 reads YYNGEE. Trimming left V 4 bases short and J 4 bases short, with 11 bases between. CDR3 DNA: TGTGCCAGCAGCATGACATCTGCCACTGAAGCTTTCTTT. Its translation: CASSMTSATEAFF.

This rearrangement joins TRBV9 to TRBJ2-5; D perhaps matches TRBD2 (6 bases). Germline lookup yields CDR1 SGDLS and CDR2 YYNGEE. Trimming left V 0 bases short and J 4 bases short, with 13 bases between. This CDR3 is 15 amino acids long. The CDR3 here is CASSVDPAGLETQYF. The CDR3 coding sequence is TGTGCCAGCAGCGTAGATCCAGCGGGTCTAGAGACCCAGTACTTC.

This chain connects TRBV9 to TRBJ1-1; D call uncertain. Trimming took off 1 base at V and 3 bases at J, with 7 bases between the two ends. The CDR3 is 13 amino acids. Germline V gives CDR1 SGDLS, CDR2 YYNGEE. The CDR3 sequence: CASSVSGHTEAFF. CDR3 bases: TGTGCCAGCAGCGTATCCGGACACACTGAAGCTTTCTTT.

The chain has TRBV5-4 and TRBJ1-1; D is ambiguous. The CDR3 sequence is 15 residues long. The germline V and J ends were trimmed by 4 bases and 1 base, with 14 bases remaining between them. Germline assignment: CDR1 SGHNT and CDR2 YYREEE (reference sequence). The CDR3 spells CASSPSGGRNTEAFF. The CDR3 DNA follows: TGTGCCAGCAGCCCAAGTGGAGGGAGGAACACTGAAGCTTTCTTT. Combining the CDR3 with reference TRBV5-4 and TRBJ1-1 gives the whole variable domain ETGVTQSPTHLIKTRGQQVTLRCSSQSGHNTVSWYQQALGQGPQFIFQYYREEENGRGNFPPRFSGLQFPNYSSELNVNALELDDSALYLCASSPSGGRNTEAFFGQGTRLTVV.

This clone was found once. The CDR3 sequence is CASSFPADTQYF. In nucleotides, the CDR3 is TGTGCCAGCAGCTTTCCCGCAGATACGCAGTATTTT. This chain links TRBV5-4 with TRBJ2-3; no reliable D call. Looked up from germline, CDR1 is SGHNT and CDR2 is YYREEE (reference sequence). The V and J ends lost 2 bases and 4 bases respectively, with 5 bases between them. This CDR3 contains 12 residues.

The chain links TRBV9 to TRBJ2-7; 9 bases match TRBD1. Germline-derived CDR1 and CDR2 are SGDLS and YYNGEE. The junction had 6 bases not matched to a gene; V was cut back by 4 bases and J by 1 base. This CDR3 has 15 amino acids. CDR3 nucleotide sequence: TGTGCCAGCAGCATGCGGGACAGGGAATCCTACGAGCAGTACTTC. This codes for CASSMRDRESYEQYF.

This sequence joins TRBV30 and TRBJ2-1; 7 bases are shared with TRBD2. Looked up from germline, CDR1 is GTSNPN and CDR2 is SVGIG (reference sequence). CDR3 length: 15 amino acids. V lost 2 bases, J lost 1 base, and 5 bases stayed unmatched. Here the CDR3 DNA reads TGTGCCTGGAGTCAGGGAGCGGGATCCTACAATGAGCAGTTCTTC. This gives the protein CAWSQGAGSYNEQFF.

The rearrangement links TRBV27 to TRBJ1-1; D gene uncertain. Germline loops: CDR1 MNHEY, CDR2 SMNVEV (reference sequence). Trimming took 3 bases from V and 7 from J, leaving 12 bases between them. The CDR3 sequence is 13 residues long. CDR3: CASSLGFSGEAFF. The CDR3 DNA reads TGTGCCAGCAGTTTGGGGTTTTCGGGTGAAGCTTTCTTT.

The chain uses TRBV6-2 or TRBV6-3 and TRBJ2-7; D is perhaps TRBD1 or TRBD2 (5 bases each). Trimming left V 6 bases short and J 6 bases short, with 27 bases between. The CDR3 has 17 amino acids. Germline CDR1 MNHEY, CDR2 SVGEGT. CDR3 protein: CASSRTPGLTRYGEQYF. As DNA, the CDR3 is TGTGCCAGCAGCCGTACCCCGGGGCTAACTCGCTACGGCGAGCAGTACTTC.

The rearrangement uses TRBV9 and TRBJ2-1, with 7 bases lining up with TRBD2. The trim removed 4 bases at V and 5 bases at J, leaving 6 bases unmatched. The CDR3 consists of 14 residues. The germline gives CDR1 SGDLS, CDR2 YYNGEE. CDR3 coding DNA: TGTGCCAGCAGCCCACACGCGGGAGACAATGAGCAGTTCTTC. Translated, it gives CASSPHAGDNEQFF.

The rearrangement uses TRBV5-1 and TRBJ1-1, with TRBD1 matching 7 bases. The germline gives CDR1 SGHRS, CDR2 YFSETQ. The V segment lost 0 bases and the J segment 6 bases; nucleotides outside the gene matches: 14. The CDR3 runs to 17 residues. The CDR3 reads CASSLGQGPRSGPEAFF. The DNA for the CDR3 is TGCGCCAGCAGCTTGGGACAGGGACCCCGAAGCGGCCCTGAAGCTTTCTTT.

This rearrangement joins TRBV5-6 to TRBJ2-3; 9 bases are shared with TRBD1. CDR3 length: 14 amino acids. The V and J ends lost 4 bases and 3 bases, in that order; junction bases with no gene match: 3. The V gene's germline CDR1 is SGHDT and CDR2 YYEEEE. The CDR3 loop is CASSGGTGTDTQYF. CDR3 coding DNA: TGTGCCAGCAGCGGGGGGACAGGGACAGATACGCAGTATTTT. The full variable domain, its missing parts supplied by reference TRBV5-6 and TRBJ2-3, is DAGVTQSPTHLIKTRGQQVTLRCSPKSGHDTVSWYQQALGQGPQFIFQYYEEEERQRGNFPDRFSGHQFPNYSSELNVNALLLGDSALYLCASSGGTGTDTQYFGPGTRLTVL.

This clone was seen a single time. The J gene is TRBJ2-2, the V gene TRBV7-3; maybe TRBD2 (5 bases). V was shortened by 1 base and J by 7 bases, with 7 bases between the two germline ends. The CDR3 contains 13 residues. Germline V gene lookup returns CDR1 SGHTA and CDR2 FQGTGA. CDR3 nucleotides: TGTGCCAGCAGCTTAAGTGGGAGCGGGGAGCTGTTTTTT. Its protein is CASSLSGSGELFF.

The rearrangement links TRBV5-1 to TRBJ1-4, with D perhaps TRBD1 (6 bases). Germline V gene data show CDR1 as SGHRS and CDR2 as YFSETQ. The V gene lost 0 bases and the J gene lost 3 bases, with 6 bases spanning the gap. The CDR3 spans 14 residues. In DNA, the CDR3 is TGCGCCAGCAGCTTGGGGACAGCTAATGAAAAACTGTTTTTT. Translated: CASSLGTANEKLFF.

This chain joins TRBV19 and TRBJ2-2; 9 bases align to TRBD1. CDR1 is LNHDA, CDR2 SQIVND, per germline (reference sequence). V lost 4 bases to trimming and J lost 6 bases; unmatched junction nucleotides: 6. This CDR3 has 15 amino acids. CDR3 sequence reads: CASSKITGGSGELFF. Written as DNA, the CDR3 is TGTGCCAGTAGTAAAATAACAGGGGGCTCCGGGGAGCTGTTTTTT. The full variable domain, in which reference TRBV19 and TRBJ2-2 provide the parts outside the CDR3, is DGGITQSPKYLFRKEGQNVTLSCEQNLNHDAMYWYRQDPGQGLRLIYYSQIVNDFQKGDIAEGYSVSREKKESFPLTVTSAQKNPTAFYLCASSKITGGSGELFFGEGSRLTVL.

This clone showed up just a few times. The CDR3 here is CASSVSSSDTQYF. In DNA, the CDR3 is TGTGCCAGCAGCGTATCCTCTAGCGATACGCAGTATTTT. The chain employs TRBV9 and TRBJ2-3, with D possibly matching TRBD2 (5 bases). CDR3 length: 13 amino acids. Germline values: CDR1 SGDLS, CDR2 YYNGEE. Trimming took 1 base from V and 6 from J, leaving 9 bases between them.

This clone turned up a few times. This chain connects TRBV27 to TRBJ2-3, with D tentatively TRBD2 (5 bases). The V gene lost 3 bases and the J gene lost 1 base, with 20 bases spanning the gap. CDR3 size: 18 residues. Looked up from germline, CDR1 is MNHEY and CDR2 is SMNVEV (reference sequence). DNA of the CDR3: TGTGCCAGCAGTTTTAGTGAGGGTGGCGGGCCCCGCACAGATACGCAGTATTTT. This gives the protein CASSFSEGGGPRTDTQYF.

The V call is TRBV14, the J call TRBJ2-6; D gene unclear. The germline V gene encodes CDR1 SGHDN and CDR2 FVKESK. V gave up 7 bases and J gave up 4 bases, with 11 bases separating them. The CDR3 sequence is 14 residues long. The CDR3 reads CASTDTPGANVLTF. The CDR3 DNA follows: TGTGCCAGCACCGACACCCCGGGGGCCAACGTCCTGACTTTC.